This TCR beta chain emerged from a study of T cells after yellow fever vaccination. A universal primer site and UMIs were added as TCR cDNA was made by 5'RACE template switching. TCRdb processed the 5' RACE reads anew with MiXCR; each CDR3 protein has one entry. The repertoire consists of around 250,000 distinct CDR3 sequences, with 6.9% occurring once and the leading ten covering roughly 0.86%. This sequence was found in a man aged 30-40 years who received the YFV17D yellow fever vaccine. This sample comprised CD4+ T cells sorted from PBMCs, obtained 15 days after the yellow fever booster vaccination.

CDR3 DNA sequence: TGTGCCAGCAGCCCAACGCGGGCCCCGACAGATACGCAGTATTTT. Residues: CASSPTRAPTDTQYF. J is TRBJ2-3 and V is TRBV7-3; tentatively, D is TRBD2 (5 bases). In germline, CDR1 is SGHTA, CDR2 FQGTGA. The CDR3 length is 15 residues. V dropped 5 bases and J dropped 3 bases, with 15 bases sitting between them.